What follows are 6 T cell receptor beta chains derived from one specimen sequenced in a study of identical twins. A single record per CDR3 protein comes from TCRdb applying MiXCR to the 5' RACE reads. The sample contains about 570,000 distinct CDR3 sequences, just under 10% of which appear only once. The same specimen was also included in a second study, on yellow fever vaccine responses in identical twins.

The specimen was PBMCs. Receptors were obtained from a woman under 30 in good health.

This clonotype has a handful of counts. The chain employs TRBV6-1 and TRBJ2-7, with D perhaps assigned TRBD1 or TRBD2 (5 bases each). The CDR3 is 13 residues long. Germline values: CDR1 MNHNS, CDR2 SASEGT. V lost 8 bases, J lost 3 bases, and 14 bases lay in between. This chain's CDR3 is CASLGPPDYEQYF. In DNA form, the CDR3 reads TGTGCCAGCCTGGGACCCCCCGACTACGAGCAGTACTTC.

The sample holds many counts of this clonotype. The chain links TRBV7-3 to TRBJ2-5, with a weak D call TRBD1 (6 bases). Germline V gives CDR1 SGHTA, CDR2 FQGTGA. V gave up 5 bases and J gave up 2 bases, with 9 bases separating them. This CDR3 comprises 13 residues. The CDR3 DNA follows: TGTGCCAGCAGCAGGACAGAGCAAGAGACCCAGTACTTC. This codes for CASSRTEQETQYF. The whole variable domain, filled in from reference TRBV7-3 and TRBJ2-5, reads GAGVSQTPSNKVTEKGKYVELRCDPISGHTALYWYRQSLGQGPEFLIYFQGTGAADDSGLPNDRFFAVRPEGSVSTLKIQRTERGDSAVYLCASSRTEQETQYFGPGTRLLVL.

In the case of this clonotype: A read error may explain this, as a much larger clone is one base away. The CDR3: CASGPSIGGGIRETQYF. As DNA, the CDR3 is TGTGCCAGCGGCCCCTCTATAGGCGGGGGAATCCGAGAGACCCAGTACTTC. The chain is built from TRBV6-1 and TRBJ2-5; 7 bases line up with TRBD2. The CDR3 is 17 residues long. Trimming cost V 8 bases and J 4 bases; bases outside gene matches: 19. Germline CDR1 and CDR2: MNHNS and SASEGT.

There are many counts of this clonotype. The J gene is TRBJ2-5, the V gene TRBV4-2; TRBD2 matches 7 bases. Trimming removed 3 bases from V and 4 bases from J; junction bases left unmatched: 11. CDR1 and CDR2 (germline): LGHNA, YNFKEQ. This CDR3 is 16 amino acids long. This chain's CDR3 is CASSQWTSGSGETQYF. The CDR3 DNA reads as TGTGCCAGCAGCCAGTGGACTAGTGGGTCGGGAGAGACCCAGTACTTC.

This clonotype was observed a handful of times. The chain joins TRBV5-6 to TRBJ2-5, with D maybe TRBD1 (5 bases). This CDR3 has 15 residues. The germline gives CDR1 SGHDT, CDR2 YYEEEE. Trimming took off 4 bases at V and 1 base at J, with 14 bases between the two ends. The CDR3 loop is CASSPSPGLQETQYF. The CDR3 DNA reads TGTGCCAGCAGCCCAAGTCCAGGGCTCCAAGAGACCCAGTACTTC.

This clonotype has just a few counts. The CDR3 loop reads CASSIFRGNTGELFF. DNA of the CDR3: TGTGCCAGTAGTATCTTCAGGGGGAACACCGGGGAGCTGTTTTTT. The chain employs TRBV19 and TRBJ2-2; D perhaps matches TRBD1 (6 bases). The CDR3 runs to 15 residues. Per germline, CDR1 LNHDA and CDR2 SQIVND (reference sequence). Trimming took off 3 bases at V and 1 base at J, with 9 bases between the two ends.